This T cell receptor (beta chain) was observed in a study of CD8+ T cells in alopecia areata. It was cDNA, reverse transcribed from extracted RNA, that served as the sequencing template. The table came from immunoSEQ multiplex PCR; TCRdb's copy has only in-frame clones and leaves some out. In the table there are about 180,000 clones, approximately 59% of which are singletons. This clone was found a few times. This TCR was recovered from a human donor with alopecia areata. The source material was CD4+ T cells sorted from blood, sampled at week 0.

This CDR3 reads CAWAPGSYGYTF. The DNA for the CDR3 is TGTGCCTGGGCCCCCGGGAGCTATGGCTACACCTTC. V is TRBV30 and J is TRBJ1-2; D remains unclear. V gave up 5 bases and J gave up 4 bases, with 11 bases separating them. Germline loops: CDR1 GTSNPN, CDR2 SVGIG (reference sequence). The CDR3 is 12 amino acids.